This T cell receptor beta chain came from a study of technical replicates of blood from a handful of donors (dated by TCRdb to the late 2010s). The library relied on the immunoSEQ multiplex PCR assay. Imported from immuneACCESS, the table was reduced by TCRdb to in-frame sequences with V and J called. These copies leave out some clones; in studies compared against another copy, an unresolved V gene accounts for under half, and the cause of the remainder is not known. The sample contains approximately 76,000 clones, more than 85% of them found a single time. About 0.25% of the sample lies in the top ten. A remark on this clone: Its recognized antigen is unknown. No quality values exist for individual bases; no much larger clone is one base distant.

Including cysteine and phenylalanine, the CDR3 has 13 amino acids. Here the CDR3 DNA is all that survives: 39 bases in frame from base 1. CDR1 and CDR2 are read off the germline V gene as SNHLY and FYNNEI. The junction shows trimming of 3 bases on V and 6 bases on J, plus 9 bases between the germline ends. This chain joins TRBV2 to TRBJ1-5; the D gene identity is not certain. The TCR was taken from a human donor in good health. Sequencing was performed on T cells isolated from PBMCs. The DNA is as follows: TGTGCCAGCAGTGAGAGGTTTGGTCAGCCCCAGCATTTT. Its product reads: CASSERFGQPQHF.